What follows are 21 T cell receptor beta chains derived from one specimen sequenced in a study of human T cells and chemical hapten exposure. TCRdb re-called the RACE reads with MiXCR, one entry per CDR3 protein. The sample lists more than 65,000 distinct CDR3 sequences; approximately 35% were seen once. Time point in this sample: patch test 1, 2 weeks after DPC sensitization. This sample's treatment: therapeutic diphenylcyclopropenone sensitization with weekly scalp DPC. This specimen was whole blood, taken in connection with sensitization to the hapten diphenylcyclopropenone (DPC). These receptors originate from a man between 35 and 55 years old with alopecia areata. Some clones in this sample may be carry-over from other donors' samples.

This clonotype was seen a handful of times. The gene calls are TRBV7-9 and TRBJ1-2; maybe TRBD1 (6 bases). Trimming cost V 5 bases and J 6 bases, with 16 bases left between them. The germline gives CDR1 SEHNR, CDR2 FQNEAQ (reference sequence). This CDR3 is built from 14 residues. The CDR3 DNA is TGTGCCAGCAGCCAAAGCGGGACAAGCCATGGCTACACCTTC. Residues: CASSQSGTSHGYTF. Combining the CDR3 with reference TRBV7-9 and TRBJ1-2 gives the whole variable domain DTGVSQNPRHKITKRGQNVTFRCDPISEHNRLYWYRQTLGQGPEFLTYFQNEAQLEKSRLLSDRFSAERPKGSFSTLEIQRTEQGDSAMYLCASSQSGTSHGYTFGSGTRLTVV.

For the CDR3, the DNA is TGCACCAGCAGCCAATCTATCCCTCGGGACAGGGCCTACGAGCAGTACTTC. Translating it yields CTSSQSIPRDRAYEQYF. V and J are TRBV1 and TRBJ2-7; the D call of TRBD1 is as the table states it, not checked on the DNA. TRBV1 is assigned pseudogene status. This CDR3 has 17 amino acids.

This chain connects TRBV5-1 to TRBJ2-7; unclear D gene. Between the trimmed V and J ends, which lost 1 base and 1 base, there was a span of 18 bases. The CDR3 length is 17 residues. In germline, CDR1 is SGHRS, CDR2 YFSETQ. The CDR3 loop is CASSLSPRQTSSYEQYF. The CDR3 region has the DNA TGCGCCAGCAGCTTGTCTCCTAGGCAAACCTCTTCCTACGAGCAGTACTTC.

This rearrangement joins TRBV19 to TRBJ1-5; 8 positions match TRBD1. Germline trimming cut 6 bases from V and 1 base from J; bases unmatched to any gene: 5. From germline, CDR1 is LNHDA and CDR2 SQIVND (reference sequence). The CDR3 runs 15 residues. For the CDR3, the DNA is TGTGCCAGTAGCCCGGGACAGGCGAGCAATCAGCCCCAGCATTTT. This codes for CASSPGQASNQPQHF.

This clonotype was counted at least ten times. The rearrangement joins TRBV20-1 to TRBJ1-4; TRBD1 matches at 9 bases. Trimming took 4 bases from V and 7 from J; bases not matched to a gene: 10. Germline V CDR1 and CDR2: DFQATT, SNEGSKA (reference sequence). The CDR3 is 15 amino acids. In nucleotides, the CDR3 is TGCAGTGCTATCAACAGGGGGCAAGGTGGTGAAAAACTGTTTTTT. This encodes CSAINRGQGGEKLFF.

This clonotype was detected a few times. The rearrangement uses TRBV12-3 or TRBV12-4 and TRBJ1-3; 7 nucleotides line up with TRBD1. The CDR3 totals 15 residues. The trim removed 0 bases at V and 5 bases at J, leaving 4 bases unmatched. DNA for the CDR3: TGTGCCAGCAGTTTAGCGGGGACAGCGAGAAACACCATATATTTT. Protein product: CASSLAGTARNTIYF.

This clonotype occurred a few times. The CDR3 bases are TGCAGCGTCGGCTGGAGCGGAGAGACCCAGTACTTC. The encoded protein is CSVGWSGETQYF. The chain links TRBV29-1 to TRBJ2-5, with D perhaps matching TRBD2 (5 bases). This CDR3 has 12 residues. Germline V gene sequence: CDR1 SQVTM, CDR2 ANQGSEA. V was pared by 6 bases and J by 4 bases, with 12 bases between. The full variable domain, its missing parts supplied by reference TRBV29-1 and TRBJ2-5, is SAVISQKPSRDICQRGTSLTIQCQVDSQVTMMFWYRQQPGQSLTLIATANQGSEATYESGFVIDKFPISRPNLTFSTLTVSNMSPEDSSIYLCSVGWSGETQYFGPGTRLLVL.

The CDR3 sequence: CASSLRDRGRSEQFF. DNA of the CDR3: TGTGCCAGCAGTTTAAGGGACAGGGGGCGAAGTGAGCAGTTCTTC. The chain carries TRBV12-3 or TRBV12-4 and TRBJ2-1, with 12 bases matching TRBD1. The CDR3 runs to 15 residues. Trimming took 2 bases from V and 9 from J; bases not matched to a gene: 5.

This chain joins TRBV15 and TRBJ2-1; D assignment may be TRBD1 or TRBD2 (7 bases each). V lost 4 bases and J lost 7, with 20 bases in between. The CDR3 sequence is 16 residues long. Germline CDR1 and CDR2: LNHNV and YYDKDF (reference sequence). CDR3 region: CATSTRFGQGGNEQFF. The CDR3 nucleotides read TGTGCCACCAGCACAAGATTTGGGCAGGGGGGGAATGAGCAGTTCTTC.

This clonotype was observed a few times. A much larger clone lies a single base off, so this may be a read error. In this CDR3 the conserved last residue, phenylalanine or tryptophan, is missing, so a read error is likely. The V gene is TRBV20-1, the J gene TRBJ1-1, with D maybe TRBD1 (6 bases). CDR1 and CDR2 from the germline V gene are DFQATT and SNEGSKA (reference sequence). This CDR3 is 12 amino acids long. Trimming shortened V by 6 bases and J by 8 bases, and 16 bases separated the two germline ends. The CDR3 nucleotides read TGCAGTGCCCAAAGAGGGGGTATCGAAGCTTTCTCT. This translates into CSAQRGGIEAFS.

The V and J genes are TRBV20-1 and TRBJ2-1; D possibly corresponds to TRBD2 (5 bases). Germline-derived CDR1 and CDR2 are DFQATT and SNEGSKA (reference sequence). The CDR3 has 14 residues. This chain's CDR3 is CRVGEADSYNEQFF. The CDR3 DNA follows: TGCAGGGTGGGAGAGGCGGACTCCTACAATGAGCAGTTCTTC.

The chain uses TRBV27 and TRBJ2-5, with D possibly being TRBD1 (6 bases). Germline V lookup: CDR1 MNHEY, CDR2 SMNVEV (reference sequence). The CDR3 loop spans 13 amino acids. V was cut by 5 bases and J by 1 base, with 8 bases left in between. CDR3 sequence reads: CASSQTGQETQYF. The CDR3 DNA reads TGTGCCAGCAGTCAGACAGGCCAAGAGACCCAGTACTTC.

The J gene is TRBJ2-1, the V gene TRBV7-9; D not certain. Germline V CDR1 and CDR2: SEHNR, FQNEAQ (reference sequence). The CDR3 is made up of 12 amino acids. V was trimmed by 4 bases and J by 4 bases, leaving 5 bases between them. This CDR3 reads CASSSLYNEQFF. The CDR3 DNA reads as TGTGCCAGCAGCTCGTTATACAATGAGCAGTTCTTC.

The V call is TRBV5-1, the J call TRBJ1-2; the match to TRBD1 covers 7 bases. Germline V gene lookup returns CDR1 SGHRS and CDR2 YFSETQ. The CDR3 runs 15 residues. With V trimmed by 2 bases and J by 4 bases, 8 bases remained unmatched. Here the CDR3 reads CASSLDGQALYGYTF. DNA of the CDR3: TGCGCCAGCAGCTTAGACGGACAGGCACTCTATGGCTACACCTTC.

The V gene is TRBV6-5, the J gene TRBJ2-5, with D possibly matching TRBD1 (6 bases). V was pared by 2 bases and J by 4 bases, with 14 bases between. CDR1 and CDR2 (germline): MNHEY, SVGAGI. The CDR3 is 15 residues long. The CDR3 spells CASSYLQGIRETQYF. The CDR3 DNA reads as TGTGCCAGCAGTTACCTCCAGGGGATTCGAGAGACCCAGTACTTC.

The rearrangement uses TRBV6-1 and TRBJ1-5, with 8 bases matching TRBD1. The length of the CDR3 is 15 residues. Germline loops: CDR1 MNHNS, CDR2 SASEGT. V lost 4 bases, J lost 2 bases, and 4 bases stayed unmatched. In nucleotides, the CDR3 is TGTGCCAGCAGTGCCACGACAGGGGGCAATCAGCCCCAGCATTTT. Amino acids: CASSATTGGNQPQHF.

This chain joins TRBV3-1 and TRBJ2-2; D is undetermined. Per the germline V gene, CDR1 is LGHDT and CDR2 is YNNKEL (reference sequence). The germline V and J ends were trimmed by 5 bases and 3 bases, with 7 bases remaining between them. The CDR3 loop spans 13 amino acids. The CDR3 region is CASSASDTGELFF. The CDR3 nucleotides read TGTGCCAGCAGCGCGAGCGACACCGGGGAGCTGTTTTTT.

J is TRBJ2-5 and V is TRBV20-1; possibly TRBD2 for D (5 bases). The CDR3 has 14 amino acids. In germline, CDR1 is DFQATT, CDR2 SNEGSKA (reference sequence). V dropped 0 bases and J dropped 4 bases, with 12 bases sitting between them. The CDR3 sequence is CSARDTGVGETQYF. Here the CDR3 DNA reads TGCAGTGCTAGAGATACCGGGGTAGGAGAGACCCAGTACTTC.

This clonotype was counted between two and nine times. V gene TRBV29-1 combines with J gene TRBJ2-1, with TRBD2 matching over 8 bases. The germline CDR1 and CDR2 sequences are SQVTM and ANQGSEA. CDR3 size: 14 residues. The ends lost 6 bases at V and 0 bases at J; junction bases unmatched: 4. CDR3 sequence reads: CSVERESSYNEQFF. CDR3 DNA sequence: TGCAGCGTGGAGCGGGAGAGCTCCTACAATGAGCAGTTCTTC.

The rearrangement joins TRBV28 to TRBJ1-5; 7 bases align to TRBD1. The V and J ends lost 11 bases and 9 bases, in that order; junction bases with no gene match: 7. CDR1 and CDR2 from the germline V gene are MDHEN and SYDVKM. The CDR3 contains 11 residues. The chain's CDR3 is CAGSAGGPQHF. For the CDR3, the DNA is TGTGCCGGATCAGCAGGGGGGCCCCAGCATTTT. Full variable domain (rest looked up from reference TRBV28 and TRBJ1-5): DVKVTQSSRYLVKRTGEKVFLECVQDMDHENMFWYRQDPGLGLRLIYFSYDVKMKEKGDIPEGYSVSREKKERFSLILESASTNQTSMYLCAGSAGGPQHFGDGTRLSIL.

The gene calls are TRBV28 and TRBJ1-2; TRBD1 is a possible D gene (6 bases). V was trimmed by 6 bases and J by 5 bases, leaving 25 bases between them. This CDR3 is built from 17 residues. Germline V CDR1 and CDR2: MDHEN, SYDVKM. CDR3 sequence: CASRQHPDSKGEYGYTF. The CDR3 DNA sequence: TGTGCCAGCAGACAACACCCTGACAGTAAGGGGGAATATGGCTACACCTTC.